These T cell receptor beta chains were read from a single sample in a study of long-term antiretroviral therapy in people with HIV. The assay was immunoSEQ multiplex PCR, and TCRdb's table has in-frame clones only and misses some. The repertoire holds about 22,000 clones, with 75% to 85% as singletons. Here the sequenced sample was unsorted PBMCs, taken 0.1 years before starting antiretroviral therapy. The receptors were sampled from a young man with HIV. The CDR3 runs from the conserved cysteine through the conserved F or W. The order of the fields is clone size, D gene, J gene, V gene, CDR3 protein, CDR3 DNA. The D gene is left open where the match is weak. Expanded clones get a size class; other rows say once, few or many, or leave the size out.

-,TRBD1,TRBJ2-7,TRBV4-2,CASSTGTGGISEQYF,TGTGCCAGCAGCACCGGGACAGGGGGAATCTCCGAGCAGTACTTC
-,TRBD1,TRBJ1-3,TRBV18,CASSLPTGVSGNTIYF,TGTGCCAGCTCACTACCTACAGGGGTATCTGGAAACACCATATATTTT
-,-,TRBJ1-1,TRBV29-1,CSVETGNTEAFF,TGCAGCGTCGAGACAGGGAACACTGAAGCTTTCTTT
-,TRBD1,TRBJ1-2,TRBV6-6,CAGRSGTGDGYTF,TGTGCCGGCAGGTCCGGGACAGGGGATGGCTACACCTTC
-,TRBD2,TRBJ2-3,TRBV4-3,CASSQDPPLAGSTDTQYF,TGCGCCAGCAGCCAAGATCCCCCGCTAGCGGGCAGCACAGATACGCAGTATTTT
-,-,TRBJ2-3,TRBV19,CASSTTDTQYF,TGTGCCAGTAGTACCACAGATACGCAGTATTTT
-,-,TRBJ2-1,TRBV19,CASSIGPGNNEQFF,TGTGCCAGTAGTATAGGTCCAGGGAACAATGAGCAGTTCTTC
-,TRBD2,TRBJ2-3,TRBV7-2,CASSLAETSEEIDTQYF,TGTGCCAGCAGCTTAGCGGAGACTAGCGAGGAGATCGATACGCAGTATTTT
-,TRBD2,TRBJ2-1,TRBV7-3,CASSWGLALDEQFF,TGTGCCAGCAGCTGGGGACTAGCGTTGGATGAGCAGTTCTTC
-,TRBD1,TRBJ2-1,TRBV19,CATRGGQADNEQFF,TGTGCCACCCGAGGGGGACAGGCAGACAATGAGCAGTTCTTC
once,-,TRBJ2-7,TRBV28,CASSLYSEQYF,TGTGCCAGCAGTTTATACTCCGAGCAGTACTTC
-,-,TRBJ1-2,TRBV11-2,CASNSRDGQSYGYTF,TGTGCCAGCAACTCTAGGGACGGACAGAGCTATGGCTACACCTTC
-,TRBD2,TRBJ2-1,TRBV12-5,CASGFQLAGSHNEQFF,TGTGCTAGTGGTTTCCAACTAGCGGGGTCCCACAATGAGCAGTTCTTC
-,-,TRBJ2-1,TRBV9,CASSVTTLPNEQFF,TGTGCCAGCAGCGTGACTACTCTCCCAAATGAGCAGTTCTTC
-,TRBD1,TRBJ2-3,TRBV6-5,CASSQGQGGDTQYF,TGTGCCAGCAGCCAGGGACAGGGAGGGGATACGCAGTATTTT
-,-,TRBJ1-4,TRBV19,CASAVLATNEKLFF,TGTGCCAGTGCGGTACTTGCAACTAATGAAAAACTGTTTTTT